This is a list of T cell receptor beta chains from one sample in a study of blood T cell repertoires in COVID-19. Sequenced by immunoSEQ multiplex PCR; TCRdb stores in-frame clones only, minus some. The repertoire holds around 200,000 clones, 86% seen once, with 5% to 7% in the top ten. The sequencing input was PBMCs or T cells enriched from blood (not recorded which). These receptors all come from a man aged 35 to 55 with acute COVID-19. CDR3s include the opening cysteine and the closing phenylalanine or tryptophan. Each record gives: V gene, D gene, clone size, J gene, CDR3 DNA, CDR3 protein. A D gene is named only where the DNA matches it firmly. Not every row has a clone size; where given, it reads once, few, many or a size class.

v_gene: TRBV4-1
d_gene: TRBD1
abundance: .
j_gene: TRBJ2-5
CDR3nt: TGCGCCAGCAGCCAAGTTTTAACAGGGGGATTACAAGAGACCCAGTACTTC
CDR3aa: CASSQVLTGGLQETQYF

v_gene: TRBV25-1
d_gene: .
abundance: few
j_gene: TRBJ1-2
CDR3nt: TGTGCCAGCAGCCCCGTAGGAGGGGGCTACACCTTC
CDR3aa: CASSPVGGGYTF

v_gene: TRBV15
d_gene: TRBD2
abundance: .
j_gene: TRBJ2-2
CDR3nt: TGTGCCACCAGCAGAAAACTAGCGGGGGCGAACACCGGGGAGCTGTTTTTT
CDR3aa: CATSRKLAGANTGELFF

v_gene: TRBV4-1
d_gene: .
abundance: .
j_gene: TRBJ2-5
CDR3nt: TGCGCCAGCAGCCAAGGCCTAGCCCCACGTCAAGAGACCCAGTACTTC
CDR3aa: CASSQGLAPRQETQYF

v_gene: TRBV28
d_gene: .
abundance: .
j_gene: TRBJ2-7
CDR3nt: TGTGCCAGCAGTTTACTAAGGGGCCGATCCTACGAGCAGTACTTC
CDR3aa: CASSLLRGRSYEQYF

v_gene: TRBV9
d_gene: TRBD2
abundance: few
j_gene: TRBJ2-1
CDR3nt: TGTGCCAGCAGCGTAGGCGGGAGCCACTACAATGAGCAGTTCTTC
CDR3aa: CASSVGGSHYNEQFF

v_gene: TRBV9
d_gene: .
abundance: .
j_gene: TRBJ1-2
CDR3nt: TGTGCCAGCAGCGTATCAACAGGGATCGATGGCTACACCTTC
CDR3aa: CASSVSTGIDGYTF

v_gene: TRBV4-3
d_gene: TRBD2
abundance: .
j_gene: TRBJ2-7
CDR3nt: TGCGCCAGCAGCCAAGAACCTAGCGGGAGGGGAGAGCAGTACTTC
CDR3aa: CASSQEPSGRGEQYF

v_gene: TRBV2
d_gene: .
abundance: .
j_gene: TRBJ2-3
CDR3nt: TGTGCCAGCACCCGGGATCGGCTAGATACGCAGTATTTT
CDR3aa: CASTRDRLDTQYF

v_gene: TRBV18
d_gene: .
abundance: .
j_gene: TRBJ2-7
CDR3nt: TGTGCCAGCTCAGGGACTCCCGGATCCTACGAGCAGTACTTC
CDR3aa: CASSGTPGSYEQYF

v_gene: TRBV5-1
d_gene: .
abundance: .
j_gene: TRBJ2-5
CDR3nt: TGCGCCAGCAGCTTGGGGTCAGGGAAACAAGAGACCCAGTACTTC
CDR3aa: CASSLGSGKQETQYF

v_gene: TRBV5-6
d_gene: .
abundance: .
j_gene: TRBJ2-1
CDR3nt: TGTGCCAGCAGCTCCACCGGGACTCAGCAGTTCTTC
CDR3aa: CASSSTGTQQFF

v_gene: TRBV27
d_gene: TRBD2
abundance: .
j_gene: TRBJ2-1
CDR3nt: TGTGCCAGCACCAAGGGACTAGCGGGAGGCAATGAGCAGTTCTTC
CDR3aa: CASTKGLAGGNEQFF

v_gene: TRBV9
d_gene: .
abundance: once
j_gene: TRBJ2-1
CDR3nt: TGTGCCAGCAGCCGACGGGGTTACAATGAGCAGTTCTTC
CDR3aa: CASSRRGYNEQFF

v_gene: TRBV4-3
d_gene: TRBD1
abundance: .
j_gene: TRBJ1-2
CDR3nt: TGCGCCAGCAGCCAAGTAGACAGGGGGCCCACCCATGGCTACACCTTC
CDR3aa: CASSQVDRGPTHGYTF

v_gene: TRBV19
d_gene: TRBD2
abundance: .
j_gene: TRBJ2-3
CDR3nt: TGTGCCAGTCGAACCGGGACTAGCGGGGCAGATACGCAGTATTTT
CDR3aa: CASRTGTSGADTQYF

v_gene: TRBV6-1
d_gene: TRBD1
abundance: .
j_gene: TRBJ2-2
CDR3nt: TGTGCCAGCAGTGAAGCGTGGGGACAGTTCAACACCGGGGAGCTGTTTTTT
CDR3aa: CASSEAWGQFNTGELFF

v_gene: TRBV10-3
d_gene: TRBD1
abundance: once
j_gene: TRBJ2-7
CDR3nt: TGTGCCACCGGGGACAGGGGCTACGAGCAGTACTTC
CDR3aa: CATGDRGYEQYF

v_gene: TRBV28
d_gene: TRBD1
abundance: .
j_gene: TRBJ2-1
CDR3nt: TGTGCCACCACAGGGGGCGCGAGCAATGAGCAGTTCTTC
CDR3aa: CATTGGASNEQFF

v_gene: TRBV28
d_gene: TRBD1
abundance: .
j_gene: TRBJ1-1
CDR3nt: TGTGCCAGCAGTTTAGGGATCTACAGGGGGCTTAACACTGAAGCTTTCTTT
CDR3aa: CASSLGIYRGLNTEAFF

v_gene: TRBV5-1
d_gene: TRBD2
abundance: .
j_gene: TRBJ2-5
CDR3nt: TGCGCCAGCAGCCTCCGGACTAGCGGGAGTGGGGAGACCCAGTACTTC
CDR3aa: CASSLRTSGSGETQYF

v_gene: TRBV5-6
d_gene: .
abundance: many
j_gene: TRBJ1-1
CDR3nt: TGTGCCAGCAGCTTGGGACAGAAATTGAACACTGAAGCTTTCTTT
CDR3aa: CASSLGQKLNTEAFF

v_gene: TRBV10-3
d_gene: .
abundance: .
j_gene: TRBJ2-5
CDR3nt: TGTGCCATCAGTGAGTCCGGGGGATTCCAAGAGACCCAGTACTTC
CDR3aa: CAISESGGFQETQYF

v_gene: TRBV2
d_gene: .
abundance: .
j_gene: TRBJ2-5
CDR3nt: TGTGCCAGCAGTGAAGCGGAGGGGCTACCTCAAGAGACCCAGTACTTC
CDR3aa: CASSEAEGLPQETQYF

v_gene: TRBV9
d_gene: TRBD2
abundance: .
j_gene: TRBJ2-3
CDR3nt: TGTGCCAGCAGCCCAATAGCGGGAAGCACAGATACGCAGTATTTT
CDR3aa: CASSPIAGSTDTQYF

v_gene: TRBV5-1
d_gene: TRBD2
abundance: .
j_gene: TRBJ2-2
CDR3nt: TGCGCCAGCAGCACCCCGGGACTAGCGGGAAACACCGGGGAGCTGTTTTTT
CDR3aa: CASSTPGLAGNTGELFF

v_gene: TRBV10-3
d_gene: .
abundance: .
j_gene: TRBJ2-5
CDR3nt: TGTGCCATCAGCGGGCCAGGGGCGGTGGGCCAAGAGACCCAGTACTTC
CDR3aa: CAISGPGAVGQETQYF

v_gene: TRBV20-1
d_gene: TRBD2
abundance: .
j_gene: TRBJ2-3
CDR3nt: TGCAGTGCTAGTCCCACGGGACTAGCGGGGGGAGGGGATACGCAGTATTTT
CDR3aa: CSASPTGLAGGGDTQYF

v_gene: TRBV6-5
d_gene: .
abundance: .
j_gene: TRBJ2-3
CDR3nt: TGTGCCAGCAGTCATCCCACAGATACGCAGTATTTT
CDR3aa: CASSHPTDTQYF

v_gene: TRBV4-1
d_gene: .
abundance: .
j_gene: TRBJ2-2
CDR3nt: TGCGCCAGCAGCCGGGTAGCGGCGAACACCGGGGAGCTGTTTTTT
CDR3aa: CASSRVAANTGELFF

v_gene: TRBV19
d_gene: .
abundance: .
j_gene: TRBJ2-6
CDR3nt: TGTGCCAGTAGTACAACCAACGTCCTGACTTTC
CDR3aa: CASSTTNVLTF

v_gene: TRBV7-6
d_gene: .
abundance: .
j_gene: TRBJ1-6
CDR3nt: TGTGCCAGCAGCCAATATAGAGGGTCACCCCTCCACTTT
CDR3aa: CASSQYRGSPLHF

v_gene: TRBV2
d_gene: .
abundance: .
j_gene: TRBJ2-3
CDR3nt: TGTGCCAGCAGTGCATTGGACTCCCACACAGATACGCAGTATTTT
CDR3aa: CASSALDSHTDTQYF

v_gene: TRBV11-2
d_gene: .
abundance: .
j_gene: TRBJ2-3
CDR3nt: TGTGCCAGCAGCTTAGGGTCTTGGGTCGGGGGAGGAGGAGATACGCAGTATTTT
CDR3aa: CASSLGSWVGGGGDTQYF

v_gene: TRBV9
d_gene: TRBD2
abundance: .
j_gene: TRBJ2-1
CDR3nt: TGTGCCAGCAGCGTCGGACTAGCGGGAGTAGAGCAGTTCTTC
CDR3aa: CASSVGLAGVEQFF

v_gene: TRBV5-1
d_gene: TRBD1
abundance: .
j_gene: TRBJ2-7
CDR3nt: TGCGCCACCCGAAGGGGACAGGGGAACGACGAGCAGTACTTC
CDR3aa: CATRRGQGNDEQYF

v_gene: TRBV28
d_gene: .
abundance: .
j_gene: TRBJ1-2
CDR3nt: TGTGCCAGCAGTTTCTTACAGGGAAGTAACTATGGCTACACCTTC
CDR3aa: CASSFLQGSNYGYTF

v_gene: TRBV13
d_gene: .
abundance: .
j_gene: TRBJ2-1
CDR3nt: TGTGCCAGCAGCTTTTGGGATAGCGGTTCCAATGAGCAGTTCTTC
CDR3aa: CASSFWDSGSNEQFF

v_gene: TRBV6-6
d_gene: TRBD1
abundance: .
j_gene: TRBJ1-2
CDR3nt: TGTGCCAGCACGGCGGGACAGGGGTCTGGCTACACCTTC
CDR3aa: CASTAGQGSGYTF

v_gene: TRBV14
d_gene: .
abundance: once
j_gene: TRBJ2-5
CDR3nt: TGTGCCAGCAGCCAAGTTATCAGATCAGGGGGAGGAGAGACCCAGTACTTC
CDR3aa: CASSQVIRSGGGETQYF